This T cell receptor (beta chain) was identified in a study of CD8 T cells in ankylosing spondylitis. This clonotype was observed at least ten times. Antigen unknown. General observations from the study: Ankylosing spondylitis blood seemed to carry a telltale TCR beta motif made of about 8 highly homologous variants. Matched synovial fluid from ankylosing spondylitis patients was reported to be enriched for disease-linked clones.

The TCR beta libraries were generated through quantitative 5'-RACE incorporating molecular barcodes. One entry per CDR3 protein results from TCRdb running MiXCR on the 5' RACE reads. Of 450,000 to 550,000 distinct CDR3 sequences in the sample, approximately 5% were seen once. Sequencing was performed on blood, either unsorted or a sorted T cell fraction (not recorded which). The TCR originated in a male donor with ankylosing spondylitis.

CDR3 in DNA: TGCGCCAGCAGCGCAGCGGGGGGCGGAGATACGCAGTATTTT. Its translation: CASSAAGGGDTQYF. The chain recombines TRBV5-1 with TRBJ2-3; 9 positions agree with TRBD2. Germline assignment: CDR1 SGHRS and CDR2 YFSETQ. The CDR3 spans 14 residues. The junction had 5 bases not matched to a gene; V was cut back by 4 bases and J by 5 bases.